The clone carrying this T cell receptor beta chain was detected many times. The antigen remains unidentified. Libraries of TCR beta came from iRepertoire HTBI primers plus Arm-PCR of CDR3 regions. TCRdb reprocessed the multiplex PCR reads with MiXCR, giving one entry per CDR3 protein. The sample shows around 250,000 distinct CDR3 sequences, 20% of them seen only once. Per the germline V gene, CDR1 is SGHTA and CDR2 is FQGNSA. V dropped 5 bases and J dropped 0 bases, with 14 bases sitting between them. The CDR3 covers 15 residues. Time point noted: newly diagnosed GD, antithyroid drugs for less than 3 months. Construction of the TCR library relied on RNA isolated from PBMCs. This sample was included in a study of regulatory T cells in long-lasting Graves disease. About the research overall: For under 3 months, newly diagnosed Graves' patients had been taking antithyroid drugs.

Study findings and constraints: Lower TCR diversity characterized persistent Graves' patients relative to newly diagnosed patients.

Sequenced here: peripheral blood mononuclear cells (PBMCs), sampled at new diagnosis, from a patient treated with antithyroid drugs. The rearrangement links TRBV7-2 to TRBJ2-7; the D is unclear. This receptor was obtained from a female donor with Graves disease. The CDR3 loop reads CASSPSYLSSYEQYF. In nucleotides, the CDR3 is TGTGCCAGCAGCCCGAGTTACCTGAGCTCCTACGAGCAGTACTTC.